The 26 T cell receptor beta chains presented below share a single source sample, sequenced in a study of blood T cell repertoires in COVID-19. Clones were read by immunoSEQ multiplex PCR, and TCRdb kept only the in-frame ones, dropping some. The table shows 250,000 or so clones, with approximately 90% occurring only once. The sequencing input was PBMCs or T cells enriched from blood (not recorded which). The receptors come from a man aged 35-49 years who had been exposed to COVID-19.

Only one count was recorded for this clone. CDR3 residues: CASSLGQFHGYTF. CDR3 DNA sequence: TGTGCCAGCAGTTTAGGGCAATTCCATGGCTACACCTTC. V and J are TRBV12-3 or TRBV12-4 and TRBJ1-2; no definite D call. V gave up 1 base and J gave up 6 bases, with 9 bases separating them. The CDR3 spans 13 residues.

This clone came up once. The J gene is TRBJ1-2, the V gene TRBV11-2, with D possibly being TRBD1 (5 bases). The CDR3 runs 15 residues. Germline V CDR1 and CDR2: SGHAT, FQNNGV. Trimming removed 5 bases at V and 7 bases at J, with 20 bases between. CDR3 in DNA: TGTGCCAGCAGCACCCTCCGGGACTTGGTGGGTGGCTACACCTTC. It encodes CASSTLRDLVGGYTF.

The chain combines TRBV19 with TRBJ1-3; D is uncertain. The CDR3 contains 11 residues. V lost 5 bases and J lost 4, with 3 bases in between. The germline V gene has CDR1 LNHDA and CDR2 SQIVND (reference sequence). The CDR3 nucleotides are TGTGCCAGTAGTCAAGGAAACACCATATATTTT. This codes for CASSQGNTIYF.

The rearrangement joins TRBV6-2 or TRBV6-3 to TRBJ1-2; a possible D gene is TRBD1 (5 bases). CDR1 and CDR2 (germline): MNHEY, SVGEGT. V lost 0 bases and J 4 bases, leaving 12 bases between the germline ends. The CDR3 has 15 residues. The CDR3 loop reads CASSYSRVSAYGYTF. CDR3 DNA sequence: TGTGCCAGCAGTTACTCCAGGGTTTCGGCCTATGGCTACACCTTC.

The chain carries TRBV24-1 and TRBJ2-2; the D gene is possibly TRBD2 (6 bases). Germline CDR1 and CDR2: KGHDR and SFDVKD. V gave up 3 bases and J gave up 3 bases, with 13 bases separating them. This CDR3 has 16 residues. The CDR3 sequence is CATSDLGGGYTGELFF. The CDR3 bases are TGTGCCACCAGTGATCTAGGTGGAGGGTACACCGGGGAGCTGTTTTTT.

The CDR3 region has the DNA TGCAGCGTTCGCAGCGGTTACTCCTACAATGAGCAGTTCTTC. This translates into CSVRSGYSYNEQFF. This chain connects TRBV29-1 to TRBJ2-1, with D perhaps matching TRBD2 (5 bases). Germline V CDR1 and CDR2: SQVTM, ANQGSEA. The CDR3 is 14 amino acids. Deletions cut 5 bases from V and 0 bases from J, with 11 bases between.

This chain's CDR3 is CASTGGTDTQYF. In DNA form, the CDR3 reads TGTGCCAGCACAGGGGGAACAGATACGCAGTATTTT. The chain carries TRBV6-5 and TRBJ2-3; 7 bases align to TRBD1. With V trimmed by 7 bases and J by 3 bases, 1 base remained unmatched. CDR1 is MNHEY, CDR2 SVGAGI, per germline. The CDR3 is 12 residues long.

The rearrangement joins TRBV7-9 to TRBJ2-7, with D unclear. The CDR3 spans 12 residues. V dropped 5 bases and J dropped 4 bases, with 9 bases sitting between them. The germline CDR1 and CDR2 sequences are SEHNR and FQNEAQ (reference sequence). CDR3 DNA sequence: TGTGCCAGCAGCCGTACAGTATACGAGCAGTACTTC. Its protein product is CASSRTVYEQYF.

J is TRBJ2-1 and V is TRBV9, with TRBD2 matching over 7 bases. V shed 4 bases, J shed 0 bases, and the junction held 4 bases outside the gene matches. The CDR3 has 15 residues. Germline V lookup: CDR1 SGDLS, CDR2 YYNGEE. The CDR3 region has the DNA TGTGCCAGCAGCCCAGGACTAGGCTCCTACAATGAGCAGTTCTTC. It is translated as CASSPGLGSYNEQFF. Drawing the rest from reference TRBV9 and TRBJ2-1, the complete variable domain is DSGVTQTPKHLITATGQRVTLRCSPRSGDLSVYWYQQSLDQGLQFLIQYYNGEERAKGNILERFSAQQFPDLHSELNLSSLELGDSALYFCASSPGLGSYNEQFFGPGTRLTVL.

V is TRBV5-1 and J is TRBJ2-1, with 7 positions matching TRBD1. Germline lookup yields CDR1 SGHRS and CDR2 YFSETQ. After removal of 4 bases from V and 7 bases from J, the junction contained 5 bases not matched to a gene. The CDR3 is made up of 13 amino acids. CDR3 loop: CASSTGQRNEQFF. CDR3 sequence (DNA): TGCGCCAGCAGCACGGGACAGCGGAATGAGCAGTTCTTC.

The V gene is TRBV19, the J gene TRBJ2-3; 8 nucleotides agree with TRBD2. Germline CDR1 is LNHDA and CDR2 is SQIVND (reference sequence). There are 14 residues in the CDR3. Germline trimming cut 3 bases from V and 5 bases from J; bases unmatched to any gene: 4. The CDR3 DNA is TGTGCCAGTAGTATTAGCGGGGTGGGAGATACGCAGTATTTT. This codes for CASSISGVGDTQYF.

The gene calls are TRBV5-6 and TRBJ1-1, with D uncertain. V was trimmed by 0 bases and J by 1 base, leaving 7 bases between them. The germline V gene encodes CDR1 SGHDT and CDR2 YYEEEE. This CDR3 has 14 amino acids. CDR3 bases: TGTGCCAGCAGCTTGGGGAGGCAGAACACTGAAGCTTTCTTT. It encodes CASSLGRQNTEAFF.

The chain recombines TRBV27 with TRBJ2-1, with 7 bases aligning to TRBD2. CDR1 and CDR2 from the germline V gene are MNHEY and SMNVEV (reference sequence). Trimming at V came to 1 base and at J to 13 bases, leaving 10 bases not matched to a gene. This CDR3 has 14 residues. The CDR3 is CASSLLGAGVDQFF. The CDR3 nucleotides read TGTGCCAGCAGTTTATTAGGGGCGGGAGTTGATCAGTTCTTC.

The chain uses TRBV9 and TRBJ1-2, with D maybe TRBD1 (5 bases). Germline V gene data show CDR1 as SGDLS and CDR2 as YYNGEE. V was pared by 7 bases and J by 4 bases, with 17 bases between. The CDR3 contains 14 residues. The CDR3 bases are TGTGCCAGCGGATCAATACCCGGGGGCTATGGCTACACCTTC. Residues: CASGSIPGGYGYTF.

This rearrangement joins TRBV7-9 to TRBJ1-5, with TRBD1 identical over 7 bases. CDR1 is SEHNR and CDR2 is FQNEAQ in the germline V gene (reference sequence). There are 15 residues in the CDR3. With V trimmed by 5 bases and J by 0 bases, 4 bases remained unmatched. The CDR3 region is CASSGWTGSNQPQHF. In DNA, the CDR3 is TGTGCCAGCAGCGGATGGACAGGTAGCAATCAGCCCCAGCATTTT.

The chain uses TRBV11-3 and TRBJ1-3; the D is unclear. Germline CDR1 reads SGHNT; CDR2 reads YENEEA. The CDR3 is made up of 13 amino acids. The germline V and J ends were trimmed by 3 bases and 4 bases, with 7 bases remaining between them. CDR3 sequence reads: CASSFSGGNTIYF. For the CDR3, the DNA is TGTGCCAGCAGCTTTAGCGGAGGAAACACCATATATTTT.

This chain connects TRBV7-6 to TRBJ2-2; 9 nucleotides agree with TRBD1. The CDR3 is 21 amino acids. The V gene end was trimmed by 5 bases and the J gene end by 5 bases; junction bases not matched to a gene: 24. CDR1 is SGHVS and CDR2 is FNYEAQ in the germline V gene. In DNA form, the CDR3 reads TGTGCCAGCAGCGGACAGGGGCCTCTTTTCCTTGGTAGCACAGGGACCGGGGAGCTGTTTTTT. Translating gives CASSGQGPLFLGSTGTGELFF.

To note about this clone: The same CDR3 can be traced to other DNA sequences in this sample. The J gene is TRBJ2-7, the V gene TRBV6-2 or TRBV6-3, with 7 bases that match TRBD2. Losses at the gene ends were 2 bases for V and 0 bases for J; bases not matched to a gene: 1. CDR1 is MNHEY and CDR2 is SVGEGT in the germline V gene. This CDR3 comprises 14 residues. In DNA form, the CDR3 reads TGTGCCAGCAGTTACGGGACTAACTCCTACGAGCAGTACTTC. It codes for CASSYGTNSYEQYF.

The rearrangement links TRBV7-2 to TRBJ2-7, with a tentative D call TRBD2 (6 bases). The CDR3 runs to 15 residues. Germline V gene lookup returns CDR1 SGHTA and CDR2 FQGNSA. The V and J ends lost 1 base and 3 bases respectively, with 13 bases between them. The CDR3 loop is CASSLVGTSYYEQYF. DNA of the CDR3: TGTGCCAGCAGCTTAGTGGGGACTTCCTACTACGAGCAGTACTTC.

CDR3 in amino acids: CASSQPSGLVDNEQFF. In nucleotides, the CDR3 is TGTGCCAGCAGCCAACCCTCGGGACTAGTTGACAATGAGCAGTTCTTC. This sequence joins TRBV7-2 and TRBJ2-1; 8 bases map to TRBD2. Germline V gene sequence: CDR1 SGHTA, CDR2 FQGNSA. With V trimmed by 5 bases and J by 5 bases, 11 bases remained unmatched. This CDR3 spans 16 amino acids.

The chain carries TRBV15 and TRBJ1-6; 11 nucleotides align to TRBD1. The CDR3 has 16 amino acids. CDR1 and CDR2 (germline): LNHNV, YYDKDF (reference sequence). J lost 7 bases, V lost 1 base, and 3 bases had no gene match. CDR3 sequence (DNA): TGTGCCACCAGCAGAGTTAGGACAGGGGGCAATTCACCCCTCCACTTT. This sequence encodes CATSRVRTGGNSPLHF.

This clone was seen just once. The chain uses TRBV19 and TRBJ2-3; perhaps TRBD2 as D (5 bases). The V gene lost 2 bases and the J gene lost 5 bases, with 17 bases spanning the gap. The V gene's germline CDR1 is LNHDA and CDR2 SQIVND (reference sequence). This CDR3 has 16 residues. The DNA of the CDR3 is TGTGCCAGTAGTATATTAGGAGGACCCTTCCAAGATACGCAGTATTTT. Amino acid sequence: CASSILGGPFQDTQYF.

The V gene is TRBV7-6, the J gene TRBJ2-7; 7 bases line up with TRBD2. V lost 5 bases, J lost 0 bases, and 7 bases stayed unmatched. The CDR3 runs 15 residues. Germline-derived CDR1 and CDR2 are SGHVS and FNYEAQ. The CDR3 region is CASSQMTGGSYEQYF. DNA of the CDR3: TGTGCCAGCAGCCAGATGACGGGAGGCTCCTACGAGCAGTACTTC.

Notes on this clone: Additional DNA sequences in this sample encode the identical CDR3. This sequence joins TRBV9 and TRBJ2-1, with 9 bases lining up with TRBD2. Unmatched junction bases numbered 2, after V lost 2 bases and J lost 5 bases. The CDR3 runs to 14 residues. CDR1 SGDLS and CDR2 YYNGEE come from the germline V gene. CDR3 in amino acids: CASSVSGRDNEQFF. The CDR3 nucleotides are TGTGCCAGCAGCGTTAGCGGGAGAGACAATGAGCAGTTCTTC.

The chain employs TRBV18 and TRBJ1-2; 10 bases are a match to TRBD1. The CDR3 sequence is 17 residues long. Germline CDR1 reads KGHSH; CDR2 reads LQKENI. J lost 4 bases, V lost 2 bases, and 10 bases had no gene match. Here the CDR3 DNA reads TGTGCCAGCTCACCAGACAGGGGGCCCCTGCTCGTCTATGGCTACACCTTC. Translation gives CASSPDRGPLLVYGYTF.

CDR3 coding DNA: TGTGCCAGCAGAGCGGTGGAGGGAAACACCATATATTTT. Its protein product is CASRAVEGNTIYF. This chain links TRBV11-3 with TRBJ1-3, with D unclear. Trimming removed 6 bases from V and 4 bases from J, with 10 bases in between. This CDR3 region has 13 residues. Per the germline V gene, CDR1 is SGHNT and CDR2 is YENEEA.